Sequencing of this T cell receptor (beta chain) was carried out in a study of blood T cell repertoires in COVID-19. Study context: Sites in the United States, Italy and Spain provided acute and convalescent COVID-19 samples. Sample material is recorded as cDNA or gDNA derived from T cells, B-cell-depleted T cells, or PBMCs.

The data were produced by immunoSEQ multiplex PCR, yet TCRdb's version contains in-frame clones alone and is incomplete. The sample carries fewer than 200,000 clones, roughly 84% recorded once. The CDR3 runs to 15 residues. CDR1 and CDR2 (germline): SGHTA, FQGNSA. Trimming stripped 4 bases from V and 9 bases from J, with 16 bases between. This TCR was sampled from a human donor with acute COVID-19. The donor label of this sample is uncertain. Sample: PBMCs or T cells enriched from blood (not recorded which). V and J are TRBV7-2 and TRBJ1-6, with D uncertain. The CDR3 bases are TGTGCCAGCAGCTCCGGTGGACTGAGCGGTTCACCCCTCCACTTT. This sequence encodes CASSSGGLSGSPLHF.